Given below is one T cell receptor (beta chain) in context. PCR primers comprised 60 Vbeta and 13 Jbeta primers. The protocol was immunoSEQ multiplex PCR, while the TCRdb copy is restricted to in-frame clones and leaves out a portion. The sample includes approximately 95,000 clones, approximately 72% of them seen just once. These data originate in a study of cytomegalovirus exposure and HLA in healthy donors. V was clipped by 5 bases and J by 4 bases; unmatched bases: 10. Germline V lookup: CDR1 SGHAT, CDR2 FQNNGV. The length of the CDR3 is 16 residues. The material sequenced was PBMCs. The sequence came from a middle-aged woman in good health and CMV-seropositive. V and J are TRBV11-2 and TRBJ2-1, with 8 bases aligning to TRBD2. The CDR3 reads CASSPLGLAGYNEQFF. DNA of the CDR3: TGTGCCAGCAGCCCCCTCGGACTAGCAGGGTACAATGAGCAGTTCTTC.